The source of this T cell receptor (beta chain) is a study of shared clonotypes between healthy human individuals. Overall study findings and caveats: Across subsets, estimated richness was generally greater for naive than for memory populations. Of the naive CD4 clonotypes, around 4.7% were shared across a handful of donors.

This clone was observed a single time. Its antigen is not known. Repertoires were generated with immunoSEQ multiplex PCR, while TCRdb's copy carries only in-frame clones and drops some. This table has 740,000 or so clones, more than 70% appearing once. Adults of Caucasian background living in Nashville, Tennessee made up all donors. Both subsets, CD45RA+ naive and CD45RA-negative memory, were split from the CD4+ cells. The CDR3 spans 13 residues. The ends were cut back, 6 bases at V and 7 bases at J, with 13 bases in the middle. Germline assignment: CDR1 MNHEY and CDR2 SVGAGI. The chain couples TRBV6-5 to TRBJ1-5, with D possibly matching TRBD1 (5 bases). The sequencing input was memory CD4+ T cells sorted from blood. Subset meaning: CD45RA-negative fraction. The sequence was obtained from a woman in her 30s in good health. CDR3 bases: TGTGCCAGCAGCCGACAAGGGGTCCAGCCCCAGCATTTT. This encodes CASSRQGVQPQHF.